This T cell receptor (beta chain) was observed in a study of T cell changes during pregnancy in multiple sclerosis. The repertoire was sequenced with immunoSEQ multiplex PCR; TCRdb's copy has only in-frame clones and lacks some. The sample lists about 62,000 clones, 85% to 95% seen once, with 2.5% to 4% in the top ten. The CDR3 has 14 residues. Trimming left V 5 bases short and J 5 bases short, with 16 bases between. The germline gives CDR1 SGDLS, CDR2 YYNGEE. V gene TRBV9 combines with J gene TRBJ1-1; no firm D call. The TCR comes from a female donor with multiple sclerosis, enrolled in a pregnancy study. The sequencing here drew on CD8+ T cells from peripheral blood mononuclear cells, taken in the second trimester of pregnancy. The CDR3 is CASSLSSGTTEAFF. CDR3 nucleotides: TGTGCCAGCAGTCTATCTTCGGGTACTACTGAAGCTTTCTTT.